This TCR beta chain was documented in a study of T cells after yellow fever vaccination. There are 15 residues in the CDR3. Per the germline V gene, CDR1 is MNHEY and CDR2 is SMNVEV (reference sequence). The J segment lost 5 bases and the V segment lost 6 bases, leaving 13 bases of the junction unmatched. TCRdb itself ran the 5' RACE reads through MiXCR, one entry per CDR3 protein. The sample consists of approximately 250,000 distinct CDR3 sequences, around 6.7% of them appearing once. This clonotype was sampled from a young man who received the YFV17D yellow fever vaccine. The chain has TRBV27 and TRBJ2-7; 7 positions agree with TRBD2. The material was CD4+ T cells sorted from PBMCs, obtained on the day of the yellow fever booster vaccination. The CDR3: CASSVRGRGTHEQYF. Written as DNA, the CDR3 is TGTGCCAGCAGCGTCCGAGGGAGGGGAACTCACGAGCAGTACTTC.